The 6 T cell receptor beta chains listed next were all sequenced from one sample in a study of cytomegalovirus exposure and HLA in healthy donors. In the PCR, 60 Vbeta and 13 Jbeta primers were used. Sequencing was performed with immunoSEQ multiplex PCR; in TCRdb, only in-frame clones are kept and a portion is missing. This table has approximately 130,000 clones, roughly 80% appearing once. The sequenced sample was PBMCs. All receptors come from a woman between 35 and 50 years old in good health and CMV-seronegative.

This clone is a singleton in its sample. This chain connects TRBV11-2 to TRBJ1-1; D gene uncertain. Germline CDR1 reads SGHAT; CDR2 reads FQNNGV. With 5 bases removed from V and 0 bases from J, the gap between germline ends came to 16 bases. The CDR3 runs 16 residues. The CDR3 is CASSPTRQAMNTEAFF. The CDR3 DNA is TGTGCCAGCAGCCCCACCCGGCAGGCCATGAACACTGAAGCTTTCTTT.

The rearrangement joins TRBV7-2 to TRBJ2-7, with D perhaps matching TRBD2 (5 bases). The CDR3 runs to 12 residues. Trimming removed 5 bases from V and 5 bases from J, with 10 bases in between. Germline-derived CDR1 and CDR2 are SGHTA and FQGNSA. CDR3 loop: CASSPSGDEQYF. As DNA, the CDR3 is TGTGCCAGCAGCCCCTCCGGGGACGAGCAGTACTTC.

The rearrangement links TRBV4-1 to TRBJ2-3, with TRBD1 as a possible D gene (6 bases). V lost 3 bases, J lost 2 bases, and 9 bases lay in between. The CDR3 consists of 14 residues. Germline-derived CDR1 and CDR2 are MGHRA and YSYEKL. CDR3 loop: CASSQDSHTDTQYF. In nucleotides, the CDR3 is TGCGCCAGCAGCCAGGACAGTCACACAGATACGCAGTATTTT.

The V call is TRBV27, the J call TRBJ1-4, with 10 nucleotides matching TRBD1. CDR1 and CDR2 (germline): MNHEY, SMNVEV (reference sequence). J gave up 7 bases and V 2 bases, and 4 bases lay outside the gene matches. This CDR3 spans 15 amino acids. DNA for the CDR3: TGTGCCAGCAGTTTAATCTGGGACAGGGGTGAAAAACTGTTTTTT. It translates to CASSLIWDRGEKLFF.

The CDR3 bases are TGTGCCAGCAGCTTAGGGTTCGTGGAGAACGAGCAGTACTTC. As protein: CASSLGFVENEQYF. The rearrangement links TRBV7-9 to TRBJ2-7; D uncertain. V shed 1 base and J shed 5 bases, with 12 bases lying between them. Per germline, CDR1 SEHNR and CDR2 FQNEAQ (reference sequence). This CDR3 has 14 amino acids.

This clone has more than one count but fewer than ten. The chain combines TRBV6-1 with TRBJ2-7; 9 bases match TRBD1. The CDR3 runs 14 residues. V dropped 6 bases and J dropped 7; count of bases not matched to a gene: 10. Germline values: CDR1 MNHNS, CDR2 SASEGT. The CDR3, as DNA: TGTGCCAGCAGGACAGGGGGTCCCCTTCATGAGCAGTACTTC. Residues: CASRTGGPLHEQYF.